This T cell receptor (beta chain) was sequenced during a study of blood T cell repertoires in COVID-19. Overall study: Acute and convalescent COVID-19 specimens originated in the United States, Italy and Spain. From T cells, B-cell-depleted T cells, or PBMCs came the material, which was cDNA or gDNA.

Produced via immunoSEQ multiplex PCR; TCRdb's table is partial and in-frame only. The sample records 200,000 to 300,000 clones, approximately 89% being singletons. This CDR3 region has 14 residues. CDR1 is SGHTA, CDR2 FQGNSA, per germline. V lost 5 bases to trimming and J lost 0 bases; unmatched junction nucleotides: 4. Those enrolled, adults aged roughly 18 to 89 years, came from about two dozen US areas. The TCR sequence derives from a woman aged 40 to 50 with acute COVID-19. The V gene is TRBV7-2, the J gene TRBJ2-7, with 7 bases aligning to TRBD1. Sequenced sample: PBMCs or T cells enriched from blood (not recorded which). DNA of the CDR3: TGTGCCAGCAGCCAGGGACAGAGCTCCTACGAGCAGTACTTC. Translating it yields CASSQGQSSYEQYF.